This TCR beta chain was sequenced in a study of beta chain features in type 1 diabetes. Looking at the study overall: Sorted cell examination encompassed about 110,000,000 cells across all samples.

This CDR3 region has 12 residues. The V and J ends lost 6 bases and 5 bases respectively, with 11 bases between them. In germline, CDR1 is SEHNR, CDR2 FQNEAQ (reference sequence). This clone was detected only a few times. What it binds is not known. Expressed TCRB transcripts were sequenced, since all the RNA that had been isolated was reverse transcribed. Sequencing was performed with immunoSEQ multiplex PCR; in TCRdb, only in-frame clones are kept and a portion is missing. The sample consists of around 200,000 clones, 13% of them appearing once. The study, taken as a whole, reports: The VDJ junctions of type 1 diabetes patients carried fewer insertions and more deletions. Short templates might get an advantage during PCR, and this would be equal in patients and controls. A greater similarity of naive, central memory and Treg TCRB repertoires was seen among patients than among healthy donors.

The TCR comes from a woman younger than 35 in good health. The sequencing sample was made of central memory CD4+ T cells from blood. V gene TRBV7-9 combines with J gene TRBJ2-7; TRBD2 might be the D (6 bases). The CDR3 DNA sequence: TGTGCCAGCAGACAGGAGGGCCACGAGCAGTACTTC. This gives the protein CASRQEGHEQYF.